The next 18 T cell receptor beta chains were all read from a single sample in a study of identical twins. MiXCR was run by TCRdb on the 5' RACE reads, yielding one entry per CDR3 protein. The sample has hundreds of thousands of distinct CDR3 sequences, 9% to 15% seen once. These data also formed part of another study, on yellow fever vaccine responses in identical twins.

The sequencing input was PBMCs. These TCRs come from a woman under 30 in good health.

The table lists this clonotype with a few counts. V gene TRBV29-1 combines with J gene TRBJ2-3, with a possible D match to TRBD2 (5 bases). This CDR3 contains 14 residues. Germline V gene data show CDR1 as SQVTM and CDR2 as ANQGSEA. Trimming removed 6 bases at V and 0 bases at J, with 13 bases between. The CDR3 sequence is CSVEDWTSTDTQYF. The CDR3 nucleotides read TGCAGCGTGGAGGACTGGACTAGCACAGATACGCAGTATTTT.

This clonotype appeared a few times. The chain has TRBV4-1 and TRBJ1-4, with D possibly matching TRBD1 (5 bases). Germline V gives CDR1 MGHRA, CDR2 YSYEKL. The CDR3 runs to 14 residues. Trimming took 0 bases from V and 10 from J, leaving 12 bases between them. For the CDR3, the DNA is TGCGCCAGCAGCCAAGAGGGCCAGGGAGGAAAACTGTTTTTT. Translated: CASSQEGQGGKLFF.

In its sample, this clonotype was seen a few times. J is TRBJ1-4 and V is TRBV20-1; D not resolved. The CDR3 extends over 13 amino acids. V gave up 3 bases and J gave up 4 bases, with 9 bases separating them. Germline lookup yields CDR1 DFQATT and CDR2 SNEGSKA (reference sequence). As DNA, the CDR3 is TGCAGTGCTAGTTCGGAGATTAATGAAAAACTGTTTTTT. Amino acid sequence: CSASSEINEKLFF.

V usage is TRBV3-1 and J usage is TRBJ2-5; 8 nucleotides line up with TRBD2. After removal of 1 base from V and 3 bases from J, the junction contained 1 base not matched to a gene. The V gene's germline CDR1 is LGHDT and CDR2 YNNKEL (reference sequence). The CDR3 covers 14 residues. The CDR3, as DNA: TGTGCCAGCAGCCAAGCGGGGGGGGAAGAGACCCAGTACTTC. Its translation: CASSQAGGEETQYF.

This rearrangement joins TRBV6-1 to TRBJ2-4, with D perhaps assigned TRBD1 or TRBD2 (5 bases each). There are 15 residues in the CDR3. Trimming took 5 bases from V and 6 from J, leaving 17 bases between them. Germline CDR1 and CDR2: MNHNS and SASEGT. The CDR3 loop is CASSPPGSRGNIQYF. CDR3 sequence (DNA): TGTGCCAGCAGTCCACCGGGAAGTAGGGGAAACATTCAGTACTTC.

This clonotype came up a few times. The genes are TRBV4-1 and TRBJ1-2; D uncertain. This CDR3 has 15 amino acids. V lost 1 base and J lost 2, with 11 bases in between. Germline V CDR1 and CDR2: MGHRA, YSYEKL. The CDR3 is CASSQGGTENYGYTF. CDR3 coding DNA: TGCGCCAGCAGCCAAGGAGGAACAGAAAACTATGGCTACACCTTC.

V is TRBV25-1 and J is TRBJ1-1; 8 nucleotides line up with TRBD1. Germline V gene data show CDR1 as MGHDK and CDR2 as SYGVNS. The CDR3 totals 12 residues. V gave up 10 bases and J gave up 8 bases; unmatched junction bases: 9. The chain's CDR3 is CATQWGQVEAFF. As DNA, the CDR3 is TGTGCCACCCAATGGGGACAGGTCGAAGCTTTCTTT.

The chain combines TRBV6-4 with TRBJ2-7; the D call may be TRBD1 or TRBD2 (5 bases each). The CDR3 runs to 14 residues. V lost 5 bases, J lost 2 bases, and 13 bases lay in between. The germline V gene has CDR1 MRHNA and CDR2 SNTAGT. In nucleotides, the CDR3 is TGTGCCAGCAGTACCCGGGACGGGGCCTACGAGCAGTACGTC. This encodes CASSTRDGAYEQYV.

This clonotype showed up just a few times. The chain joins TRBV20-1 to TRBJ2-1; D remains unclear. V was pared by 4 bases and J by 2 bases, with 9 bases between. The CDR3 is 13 residues long. Germline CDR1 DFQATT, CDR2 SNEGSKA (reference sequence). CDR3 loop: CSAMALAYNEQFF. CDR3 coding DNA: TGCAGTGCTATGGCACTGGCCTACAATGAGCAGTTCTTC.

The chain is built from TRBV5-5 and TRBJ1-2; D gene unclear. The germline gives CDR1 SGHKS, CDR2 YYEKEE (reference sequence). The V and J ends lost 3 bases and 7 bases respectively, with 7 bases between them. The CDR3 covers 11 residues. CDR3 DNA sequence: TGTGCCAGCAGCTCTTCAAGTGGCTACACCTTC. Protein sequence: CASSSSSGYTF.

This clonotype has just a few counts. The chain carries TRBV3-1 and TRBJ2-3, with 13 nucleotides matching TRBD2. This CDR3 region has 22 residues. The V gene end was trimmed by 3 bases and the J gene end by 4 bases; junction bases not matched to a gene: 22. CDR1 and CDR2 (germline): LGHDT, YNNKEL (reference sequence). CDR3 nucleotides: TGTGCCAGCAGCCATTCCGAACTAGCGGGGGGGCTCCGCGGTAGGCCGGCAGATACGCAGTATTTT. It translates to CASSHSELAGGLRGRPADTQYF.

This clonotype was recorded many times. This chain links TRBV20-1 with TRBJ2-3; no firm D call. This CDR3 has 16 residues. V dropped 0 bases and J dropped 0 bases, with 13 bases sitting between them. Looked up from germline, CDR1 is DFQATT and CDR2 is SNEGSKA (reference sequence). The CDR3 bases are TGCAGTGCTAGAGATCAGATGGGAATTAGCACAGATACGCAGTATTTT. It encodes CSARDQMGISTDTQYF.

This clonotype has a handful of counts. This chain joins TRBV5-1 and TRBJ1-1; D ambiguous. CDR1 SGHRS and CDR2 YFSETQ come from the germline V gene. V lost 2 bases to trimming and J lost 1 base, with 9 bases between them. CDR3 length equals 14 residues. The CDR3 loop reads CASSFNARNTEAFF. DNA of the CDR3: TGCGCCAGCAGCTTCAATGCTAGGAACACTGAAGCTTTCTTT.

The chain links TRBV6-1 to TRBJ2-2; 8 positions agree with TRBD1. This CDR3 has 15 residues. Germline CDR1 reads MNHNS; CDR2 reads SASEGT. V lost 6 bases to trimming and J lost 4 bases; unmatched junction nucleotides: 7. CDR3 nucleotides: TGTGCCAGCAGCGGACAGGGAATGGGCACCGGGGAGCTGTTTTTT. It is translated as CASSGQGMGTGELFF.

This clonotype was recorded only once. V is TRBV10-3 and J is TRBJ2-1; D is tentatively TRBD1 or TRBD2 (6 bases each). V shed 8 bases and J shed 8 bases, with 13 bases lying between them. CDR1 is ENHRY, CDR2 SYGVKD, per germline. The CDR3 is made up of 12 amino acids. In DNA, the CDR3 is TGTGCCATCGGAGGGGGGCGCGATGAGCAGTTCTTC. Translated: CAIGGGRDEQFF.

This clonotype has more than one count but fewer than ten. In nucleotides, the CDR3 is TGCAGCGTAGACGACAGGGGGAAGCAGTTCTTC. It codes for CSVDDRGKQFF. The chain uses TRBV29-1 and TRBJ2-1; TRBD1 aligns across 9 bases. With 6 bases clipped from V and 11 bases from J, the junction kept 5 bases outside the gene matches. This CDR3 comprises 11 residues. Per the germline V gene, CDR1 is SQVTM and CDR2 is ANQGSEA.

CDR3 sequence (DNA): TGCAGCGTTGACGTAGGACAGGGAACCACCGGGGAGCTGTTTTTT. Its translation: CSVDVGQGTTGELFF. The rearrangement uses TRBV29-1 and TRBJ2-2; 8 bases agree with TRBD1. The J segment lost 4 bases and the V segment lost 3 bases, leaving 7 bases of the junction unmatched. Germline CDR1 reads SQVTM; CDR2 reads ANQGSEA. The CDR3 covers 15 residues.

This clonotype was seen a few times. The chain is built from TRBV20-1 and TRBJ2-1; no firm D call. This CDR3 spans 12 amino acids. V lost 1 base to trimming and J lost 9 bases, with 10 bases between them. Germline V gene sequence: CDR1 DFQATT, CDR2 SNEGSKA (reference sequence). The CDR3 protein is CSARGPNPEQFF. CDR3 nucleotides: TGCAGTGCTAGAGGGCCCAACCCTGAGCAGTTCTTC.